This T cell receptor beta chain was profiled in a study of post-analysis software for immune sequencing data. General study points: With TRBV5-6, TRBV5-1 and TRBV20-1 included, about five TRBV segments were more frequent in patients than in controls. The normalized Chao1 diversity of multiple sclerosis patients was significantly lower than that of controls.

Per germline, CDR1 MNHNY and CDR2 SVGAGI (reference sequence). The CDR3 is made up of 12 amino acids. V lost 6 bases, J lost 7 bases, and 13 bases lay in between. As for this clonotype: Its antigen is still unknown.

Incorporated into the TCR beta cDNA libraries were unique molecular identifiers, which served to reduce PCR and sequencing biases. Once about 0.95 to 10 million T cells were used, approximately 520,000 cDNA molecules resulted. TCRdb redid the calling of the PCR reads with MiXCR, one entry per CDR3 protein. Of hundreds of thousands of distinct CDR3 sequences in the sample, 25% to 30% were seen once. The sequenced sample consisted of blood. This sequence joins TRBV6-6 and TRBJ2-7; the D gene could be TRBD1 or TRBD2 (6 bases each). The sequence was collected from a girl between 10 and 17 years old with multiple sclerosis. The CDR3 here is CASSNEGGEQYF. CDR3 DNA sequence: TGTGCCAGCAGCAACGAGGGGGGAGAGCAGTACTTC.